This entry lists 27 T cell receptor beta chains sequenced from one sample in a study of T cells in localized non-small cell lung cancer. Generated by immunoSEQ multiplex PCR, the TCRdb table keeps only in-frame clones and is missing some. The sample has roughly 1,700 clones, approximately 22% seen once. The sequences come from normal lung tissue next to the tumor, collected before any cancer treatment. These receptors came from a woman aged 40-70 years with stage I lung adenocarcinoma.

The V gene is TRBV9, the J gene TRBJ2-7; unclear D gene. CDR3 length: 15 residues. Germline CDR1 SGDLS, CDR2 YYNGEE. The germline V and J ends were trimmed by 0 bases and 2 bases, with 12 bases remaining between them. CDR3 sequence reads: CASSVDDGATYEQYF. The CDR3 DNA reads TGTGCCAGCAGCGTAGATGATGGTGCCACCTACGAGCAGTACTTC.

The rearrangement joins TRBV6-8 to TRBJ1-2, with TRBD1 matching 9 bases. Germline-derived CDR1 and CDR2 are MNHGY and SAAAGT. The junction had 6 bases not matched to a gene; V was cut back by 4 bases and J by 6 bases. This CDR3 contains 14 residues. The CDR3 loop reads CASSSGQGMNGYTF. CDR3 in DNA: TGTGCCAGCAGTTCAGGACAGGGGATGAATGGCTACACCTTC.

This clone was recorded a few times. The chain joins TRBV11-3 to TRBJ1-5; TRBD1 matches at 8 bases. V lost 5 bases to trimming and J lost 4 bases; unmatched junction nucleotides: 7. From germline, CDR1 is SGHNT and CDR2 YENEEA. The CDR3 totals 15 residues. The CDR3 region is CASSQSDRENQPQHF. CDR3 nucleotide sequence: TGTGCCAGCAGCCAATCGGACAGGGAGAATCAGCCCCAGCATTTT. Looking up the rest from reference TRBV11-3 and TRBJ1-5 gives the full variable domain: EAGVVQSPRYKIIEKKQPVAFWCNPISGHNTLYWYLQNLGQGPELLIRYENEEAVDDSQLPKDRFSAERLKGVDSTLKIQPAELGDSAVYLCASSQSDRENQPQHFGDGTRLSIL.

This clone showed up just a few times. The chain is built from TRBV28 and TRBJ1-1; a possible D gene is TRBD1 (6 bases). The CDR3 sequence is 14 residues long. Germline CDR1 and CDR2: MDHEN and SYDVKM. Trimming left V 2 bases short and J 4 bases short, with 11 bases between. CDR3 amino acids: CASSLTGRSTEAFF. In DNA form, the CDR3 reads TGTGCCAGCAGTTTAACAGGGCGAAGCACTGAAGCTTTCTTT.

The gene calls are TRBV28 and TRBJ2-7, with D possibly TRBD2 on 6 matching bases. The germline gives CDR1 MDHEN, CDR2 SYDVKM. The CDR3 length is 16 residues. Between the trimmed V and J ends, which lost 5 bases and 4 bases, there was a span of 21 bases. CDR3 nucleotides: TGTGCCAGCAGTGGATCGGGAGCCGCTCAAAGATACGAGCAGTACTTC. It codes for CASSGSGAAQRYEQYF.

This clone was seen only a few times. The gene calls are TRBV11-3 and TRBJ2-7, with D possibly TRBD1 on 6 matching bases. The CDR3 is made up of 15 amino acids. Germline assignment: CDR1 SGHNT and CDR2 YENEEA. The V gene lost 0 bases and the J gene lost 0 bases, with 9 bases spanning the gap. The chain's CDR3 is CASSLEPGHSYEQYF. The DNA of the CDR3 is TGTGCCAGCAGCTTAGAACCGGGACACTCCTACGAGCAGTACTTC.

The chain recombines TRBV6-8 with TRBJ1-2; tentative D call: TRBD1 (6 bases). The CDR3 consists of 20 residues. Trimming cost V 8 bases and J 6 bases, with 37 bases left between them. Germline V gene lookup returns CDR1 MNHGY and CDR2 SAAAGT. The CDR3 sequence: CASHKLGGGNGMFEFNGYTF. The CDR3 DNA is TGTGCCAGCCATAAACTAGGGGGGGGAAACGGGATGTTTGAGTTCAATGGCTACACCTTC.

This chain links TRBV28 with TRBJ2-3; no reliable D call. CDR3 size: 15 residues. Germline loops: CDR1 MDHEN, CDR2 SYDVKM. V was trimmed by 8 bases and J by 2 bases, leaving 17 bases between them. CDR3 region: CASAERDWYTDTQYF. In nucleotides, the CDR3 is TGTGCCAGCGCGGAGAGAGATTGGTACACAGATACGCAGTATTTT.

This clone ranks as medium-sized. The chain is built from TRBV11-3 and TRBJ2-5, with D hard to call. This CDR3 has 15 residues. V was pared by 6 bases and J by 5 bases, with 19 bases between. CDR1 SGHNT and CDR2 YENEEA come from the germline V gene. Here the CDR3 reads CASSSLGGNRETQYF. The CDR3, as DNA: TGTGCCAGCAGTTCCCTGGGCGGAAACCGGGAGACCCAGTACTTC.

By share, this clone ranks as medium-sized. The genes are TRBV11-3 and TRBJ2-7, with TRBD1 as a possible D gene (6 bases). CDR3 size: 17 residues. Germline assignment: CDR1 SGHNT and CDR2 YENEEA. V lost 3 bases and J lost 1, with 19 bases in between. CDR3 residues: CASSLGPNRERSYEQYF. The CDR3 DNA reads as TGTGCCAGCAGCTTGGGCCCCAACAGGGAAAGATCCTACGAGCAGTACTTC.

This clone occurred a few times. The gene calls are TRBV9 and TRBJ1-6; D ambiguous. Germline CDR1 SGDLS, CDR2 YYNGEE. V dropped 0 bases and J dropped 0 bases, with 4 bases sitting between them. The CDR3 runs to 15 residues. As DNA, the CDR3 is TGTGCCAGCAGCGTAGACAGCTCCTATAATTCACCCCTCCACTTT. Its protein product is CASSVDSSYNSPLHF.

In its sample, this clone was seen a few times. The chain combines TRBV25-1 with TRBJ1-6, with D unclear. V lost 1 base and J 9 bases, leaving 13 bases between the germline ends. Germline V gene data show CDR1 as MGHDK and CDR2 as SYGVNS. This CDR3 is 15 amino acids long. In DNA form, the CDR3 reads TGTGCCAGCAGTGAATCCGGCCCCCTCATTTCACCCCTCCACTTT. This sequence encodes CASSESGPLISPLHF.

The chain employs TRBV29-1 and TRBJ2-3; D is uncertain. The CDR3 has 12 amino acids. Germline V gene sequence: CDR1 SQVTM, CDR2 ANQGSEA. V was shortened by 3 bases and J by 1 base, with 5 bases between the two germline ends. DNA of the CDR3: TGCAGCGTTGATGGCGGCACAGATACGCAGTATTTT. Translated: CSVDGGTDTQYF.

The rearrangement joins TRBV30 to TRBJ2-3; 11 bases fit TRBD2. V lost 2 bases and J lost 3; bases outside the gene matches: 10. Germline V gene lookup returns CDR1 GTSNPN and CDR2 SVGIG (reference sequence). The length of the CDR3 is 17 residues. For the CDR3, the DNA is TGTGCCTGGAGTCTAACCCCTACTAGCGGGGGAACAGATACGCAGTATTTT. It translates to CAWSLTPTSGGTDTQYF.

This clone has a handful of counts. V and J are TRBV28 and TRBJ1-1; D possibly corresponds to TRBD1 (5 bases). CDR3 length: 15 residues. V was pared by 5 bases and J by 4 bases, with 17 bases between. CDR1 is MDHEN, CDR2 SYDVKM, per germline. Written as DNA, the CDR3 is TGTGCCAGCAGTCCCTTTTTTACGGGGGGCACTGAAGCTTTCTTT. Translation: CASSPFFTGGTEAFF.

The chain recombines TRBV10-2 with TRBJ2-3; no definite D call. The CDR3 is 13 residues long. CDR1 is WSHSY and CDR2 is SAAADI in the germline V gene. With 3 bases removed from V and 2 bases from J, the gap between germline ends came to 6 bases. The CDR3 loop reads CASSDPVTDTQYF. CDR3 nucleotide sequence: TGCGCCAGCAGTGACCCTGTCACAGATACGCAGTATTTT.

V is TRBV6-7 and J is TRBJ1-2; D is uncertain. TRBV6-7 is designated an ORF whose function remains uncertain. The CDR3 totals 11 residues. V lost 5 bases and J 8 bases, leaving 9 bases between the germline ends. CDR3 region: CASSVLGGYTF. The DNA for the CDR3 is TGTGCCAGCAGTGTCTTGGGAGGCTACACCTTC.

The chain links TRBV19 to TRBJ1-1; D possibly corresponds to TRBD1 (6 bases). The CDR3 totals 13 residues. V was pared by 7 bases and J by 4 bases, with 13 bases between. Germline V gene lookup returns CDR1 LNHDA and CDR2 SQIVND (reference sequence). The CDR3 DNA sequence: TGTGCCAGTACCCTGGGACAACGCACTGAAGCTTTCTTT. As protein: CASTLGQRTEAFF.

The V gene is TRBV5-1, the J gene TRBJ2-7, with TRBD1 matching 10 bases. J lost 5 bases, V lost 3 bases, and 11 bases had no gene match. The germline V gene encodes CDR1 SGHRS and CDR2 YFSETQ. The CDR3 covers 16 residues. The CDR3 DNA reads TGCGCCAGCAGCTCCGTAACCGGGACAGGGGTTAACGAGCAGTACTTC. Amino acids: CASSSVTGTGVNEQYF.

This sequence joins TRBV28 and TRBJ1-2; D might be TRBD1 (5 bases). Germline assignment: CDR1 MDHEN and CDR2 SYDVKM. The CDR3 consists of 17 residues. Trimming left V 8 bases short and J 7 bases short, with 29 bases between. CDR3 residues: CASLTLKTTGARVGYTF. The CDR3 DNA reads TGTGCCAGCCTCACACTGAAAACGACCGGGGCTAGGGTTGGCTACACCTTC.

A few counts support this clone. The chain has TRBV6-8 and TRBJ2-7; D may be TRBD1 (5 bases). Trimming left V 2 bases short and J 5 bases short, with 19 bases between. Per germline, CDR1 MNHGY and CDR2 SAAAGT. The length of the CDR3 is 16 residues. CDR3 coding DNA: TGTGCCAGCAGTTACCTACCCCCGGCAGGGCAACACGAGCAGTACTTC. This translates into CASSYLPPAGQHEQYF.

A few counts support this clone. V and J are TRBV11-3 and TRBJ2-5; TRBD2 matches at 12 bases. The J segment lost 4 bases and the V segment lost 5 bases, leaving 11 bases of the junction unmatched. The CDR3 runs 17 residues. Germline V lookup: CDR1 SGHNT, CDR2 YENEEA. CDR3 residues: CASSQPPGTSGSETQYF. The CDR3 coding sequence is TGTGCCAGCAGCCAACCGCCCGGGACTAGCGGGTCAGAGACCCAGTACTTC.

The chain has TRBV18 and TRBJ2-1; TRBD1 agrees at 12 bases. The V segment lost 3 bases and the J segment 2 bases; nucleotides outside the gene matches: 5. CDR3 size: 17 residues. The germline gives CDR1 KGHSH, CDR2 LQKENI. As DNA, the CDR3 is TGTGCCAGCTCACCTCGGGACAGGGGGCAAACCTACAATGAGCAGTTCTTC. It specifies CASSPRDRGQTYNEQFF.

This clone occurred a few times. This chain uses TRBV11-3 with TRBJ2-7; tentatively, D is TRBD1 (6 bases). The CDR3 spans 15 residues. V shed 5 bases and J shed 3 bases, with 17 bases lying between them. From germline, CDR1 is SGHNT and CDR2 YENEEA. CDR3 sequence: CASSLPGQKNYEQYF. DNA for the CDR3: TGTGCCAGCAGCCTCCCCGGACAGAAAAACTACGAGCAGTACTTC.

The V call is TRBV6-8, the J call TRBJ1-5, with D possibly being TRBD1 (5 bases). Between the trimmed V and J ends, which lost 5 bases and 7 bases, there was a span of 24 bases. Looked up from germline, CDR1 is MNHGY and CDR2 is SAAAGT. The CDR3 is 17 amino acids. Written as DNA, the CDR3 is TGTGCCAGCAGTGATTTACGAGGGGAAGTTAACCCACAGCCCCAGCATTTT. Protein sequence: CASSDLRGEVNPQPQHF.

This clone is large by share. The genes are TRBV9 and TRBJ1-1; 9 bases align to TRBD1. V was pared by 4 bases and J by 5 bases, with 12 bases of the junction left unmatched. Germline values: CDR1 SGDLS, CDR2 YYNGEE. This CDR3 has 16 amino acids. CDR3 residues: CASSPRDGTGRTEAFF. CDR3 nucleotides: TGTGCCAGCAGCCCCCGGGACGGGACAGGGAGGACTGAAGCTTTCTTT.

The rearrangement links TRBV18 to TRBJ2-7, with D possibly being TRBD1 (5 bases). V dropped 3 bases and J dropped 7 bases, with 10 bases sitting between them. Germline assignment: CDR1 KGHSH and CDR2 LQKENI. The CDR3 spans 12 residues. The CDR3 spells CASSPDSSEQYF. The CDR3 nucleotides are TGTGCCAGCTCACCCGACAGCTCGGAGCAGTACTTC.